This T cell receptor (beta chain) was profiled in a study of identical twins. TCRdb independently ran MiXCR on the 5' RACE reads; one entry per CDR3 protein. The sample has 410,000 or so distinct CDR3 sequences, less than 20% seen once. The receptor comes from a man in his fifties in good health. The source material was naive T cells sorted from blood.

CDR3 in DNA: TGCAGCGTTGAAGGGAGGGGGTTAAGCTCTGGAAACACCATATATTTT. It translates to CSVEGRGLSSGNTIYF. This rearrangement joins TRBV29-1 to TRBJ1-3, with D possibly matching TRBD1 (6 bases). The germline V gene has CDR1 SQVTM and CDR2 ANQGSEA. The V and J ends lost 1 base and 0 bases respectively, with 13 bases between them. The CDR3 totals 16 residues.